This TCR beta chain was sequenced for a study of identifying expanded T cells in peripheral blood. Overall study findings and caveats: Technical replicates showed roughly 1.2 changed clones; approximately two weeks 15 to 20; four weeks 19.

J gave up 6 bases and V 3 bases, and 9 bases lay outside the gene matches. The CDR3 has 16 amino acids. Germline CDR1 is SGHKS and CDR2 is YYEKEE (reference sequence). As concerns this clone: Its antigen is not known.

Clones were read by immunoSEQ multiplex PCR, and TCRdb kept only the in-frame ones, dropping some. Altogether about 91,000 clones are present, approximately 89% being singletons, with the ten largest covering approximately 4%. This TCR was recovered from a person between 18 and 75 years old in good health. The sample was blood. V and J are TRBV5-5 and TRBJ1-4; TRBD1 matches at 9 bases. The CDR3 region is CASSSGTGWEDEKLFF. CDR3 DNA sequence: TGTGCCAGCAGCTCCGGGACAGGGTGGGAGGATGAAAAACTGTTTTTT.